This T cell receptor beta chain originates from a study of human T cells and chemical hapten exposure. TCRdb called the RACE reads again in MiXCR, with one record for every CDR3 protein. The sample lists 89,000 or so distinct CDR3 sequences; 8.5% were seen once. This clonotype was observed a few times. Time point meaning: pre-sensitization, week 0. Treatment described: therapeutic diphenylcyclopropenone sensitization with weekly scalp DPC. V shed 0 bases and J 9 bases; nucleotides not matched to a gene: 5. CDR1 and CDR2 from the germline V gene are DFQATT and SNEGSKA (reference sequence). CDR3 size: 15 residues.

This receptor was identified in a middle-aged man with alopecia areata. Some clones in this sample may be carry-over from other donors' samples. The starting material was whole blood, obtained in connection with sensitization to the hapten diphenylcyclopropenone (DPC). The V and J genes are TRBV20-1 and TRBJ2-1, with 13 positions matching TRBD2. CDR3 in DNA: TGCAGTGCTAGAGACCCGGGACTAGCGGGACGTGAGCAGTTCTTC. It translates to CSARDPGLAGREQFF.